This paragraph reports one T cell receptor (beta chain). Its antigen has not been determined. Within one base of it there is no much larger clone, and no base qualities were kept. Genomic DNA was isolated from the sorted cells so that the TCRbeta CDR3 region could be sequenced. TCRbeta CDR3 regions were sequenced using the immunoSEQ Assay. As stored in TCRdb, this immuneACCESS dataset retains in-frame rearrangements with V and J assigned. A fraction of the clones does not appear; measured against another copy, unresolved V genes explain less than half of the discrepancy, and the remainder lacks a known reason. The sample includes about 58,000 clones, with around 79% observed a single time. 1% to 1.5% of the sample comes from the top ten. The sample originates from a study of OX40 agonist ivuxolimab in advanced cancers. At the level of the whole study: Ivuxolimab was a fully human IgG2 agonistic monoclonal antibody targeting the costimulatory receptor OX40 (CD134). Intravenous ivuxolimab was administered to patients every 2 weeks at six dose levels: 0.01, 0.1, 0.3, 1.5, 3 and 10 mg/kg. Of the roughly 53 patients in dose escalation, about 20 had hepatocellular carcinoma, about 15 had melanoma, 9 had renal cell carcinoma and 9 had head and neck cancer. The dose-escalation cohort was over 70% male with a mean age of roughly 60 years, ranging from roughly 20 to 85. Patients were allowed to have had prior anti-PD-1, anti-PD-L1 or anti-CTLA-4 therapy, and less than 45% of the dose-escalation patients had previously received checkpoint inhibitors. Partial responses were achieved by three dose-escalation patients, of whom one had hepatocellular carcinoma and two had cutaneous melanoma. The point of sequencing TCRbeta in the periphery was to test whether ivuxolimab changed TCR sequence diversity and drove clonal T-cell expansion. The paper describes the monotherapy dose-escalation part (N of about 50 patients) of the phase I trial of ivuxolimab. The paper as a whole reports these results and caveats: After ivuxolimab, CD8+ T cells had more expanded clones than CD4+ T cells on average. The antigen specificity of the peripheral T cells that underwent clonal expansion was not determined. In the 0.1-3.0 mg/kg groups, partial responders were among the patients with the lowest normalized peripheral clonal expansion, particularly in CD8+ T cells. Low levels of normalized T-cell clonal expansion were also seen in some nonresponding patients. Clonal expansion of both CD4+ and CD8+ blood T cells was observed from baseline to week 6 at doses 0.1 to 3.0 mg/kg.

Unmatched junction bases come to 11, with V trimmed by 10 bases and J by 6 bases. The CDR3 starts with the cysteine, ends with the phenylalanine, and has 13 residues. Here the CDR3 DNA is all that survives: 39 bases in frame from base 1. Sequences MNHEY (CDR1) and SMNVEV (CDR2) are obtained from the germline V gene (reference sequence). The trial excluded patients who had a history of autoimmune disease or were on systemic immunosuppression. Peripheral blood for TCR sequencing was drawn from every dose cohort at baseline, at cycle 4 day 1 and at cycle 7 day 1. The samples were drawn from a first-in-human, open-label, multicenter phase I dose-escalation trial of ivuxolimab. Adults with locally advanced or metastatic melanoma, renal cell, hepatocellular, or head and neck squamous cell carcinoma were enrolled in the trial. Before TCR sequencing, CD4+ T cells and CD8+ T cells were sorted from peripheral blood as separate populations.

The sequence is built from TRBV27 and TRBJ1-2; 7 junctional bases match TRBD1. The receptor comes from an adult with an advanced solid tumor such as melanoma, head and neck, liver or kidney cancer. Sequenced here: CD4+ or CD8+ T cells sorted from blood, sampled in a trial of the OX40 agonist ivuxolimab. The nucleotide sequence reads TGTGCCACCCGGGACAGTTGGGGGGATGGCTACACCTTC. Its protein product is CATRDSWGDGYTF.